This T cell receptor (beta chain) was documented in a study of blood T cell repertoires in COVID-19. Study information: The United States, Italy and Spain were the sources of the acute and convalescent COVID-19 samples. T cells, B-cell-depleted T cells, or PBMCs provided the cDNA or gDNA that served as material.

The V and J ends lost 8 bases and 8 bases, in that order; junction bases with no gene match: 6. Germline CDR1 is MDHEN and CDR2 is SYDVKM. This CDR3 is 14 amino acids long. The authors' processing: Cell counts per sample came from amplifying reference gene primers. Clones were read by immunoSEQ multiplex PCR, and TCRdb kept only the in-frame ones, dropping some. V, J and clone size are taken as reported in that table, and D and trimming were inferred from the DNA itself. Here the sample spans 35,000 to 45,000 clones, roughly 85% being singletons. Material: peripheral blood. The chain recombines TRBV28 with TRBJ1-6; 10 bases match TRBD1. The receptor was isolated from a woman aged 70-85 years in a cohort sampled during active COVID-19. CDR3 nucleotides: TGTGCCAGCGGGTTGGGGACAGGGGATTCACCCCTCCACTTT. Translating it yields CASGLGTGDSPLHF.